This TCR beta chain was recorded in a study of OX40 agonist ivuxolimab in advanced cancers. General observations from the study: Averaged across samples, CD8+ T cells carried more expanded clones than CD4+ did.

Using immunoSEQ multiplex PCR, the repertoire was profiled, and TCRdb retains in-frame clones only, with some absent. This table holds about 68,000 clones, 86% found once. This clone was found a few times. Its matching antigen is unknown. CDR1 SGHTA and CDR2 FQGNSA come from the germline V gene. This CDR3 is built from 19 residues. Trimming at V came to 5 bases and at J to 6 bases, leaving 19 bases not matched to a gene. This chain links TRBV7-2 with TRBJ2-7, with TRBD2 identical over 13 bases. The sequenced sample was CD4+ or CD8+ T cells sorted from blood, obtained in a trial of the OX40 agonist ivuxolimab. The clonotype was recovered from an adult with an advanced solid tumor such as melanoma, head and neck, liver or kidney cancer. Here the CDR3 reads CASSPNNRGLAGESGEQYF. DNA for the CDR3: TGTGCCAGCAGCCCAAACAATAGAGGACTAGCGGGAGAATCGGGCGAGCAGTACTTC.